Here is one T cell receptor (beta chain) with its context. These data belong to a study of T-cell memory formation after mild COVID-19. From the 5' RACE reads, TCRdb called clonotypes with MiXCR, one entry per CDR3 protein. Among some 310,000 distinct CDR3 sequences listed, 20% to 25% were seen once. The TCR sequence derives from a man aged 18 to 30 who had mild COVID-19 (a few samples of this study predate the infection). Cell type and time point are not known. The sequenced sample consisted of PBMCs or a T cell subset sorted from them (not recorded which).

In DNA, the CDR3 is TGTGCCACCAGCAGAGATCGCCCTGATACGCAGTATTTT. It is translated as CATSRDRPDTQYF. This chain uses TRBV15 with TRBJ2-3; no clear D. Germline lookup yields CDR1 LNHNV and CDR2 YYDKDF (reference sequence). The CDR3 is made up of 13 amino acids. V lost 0 bases and J 6 bases, leaving 7 bases between the germline ends.